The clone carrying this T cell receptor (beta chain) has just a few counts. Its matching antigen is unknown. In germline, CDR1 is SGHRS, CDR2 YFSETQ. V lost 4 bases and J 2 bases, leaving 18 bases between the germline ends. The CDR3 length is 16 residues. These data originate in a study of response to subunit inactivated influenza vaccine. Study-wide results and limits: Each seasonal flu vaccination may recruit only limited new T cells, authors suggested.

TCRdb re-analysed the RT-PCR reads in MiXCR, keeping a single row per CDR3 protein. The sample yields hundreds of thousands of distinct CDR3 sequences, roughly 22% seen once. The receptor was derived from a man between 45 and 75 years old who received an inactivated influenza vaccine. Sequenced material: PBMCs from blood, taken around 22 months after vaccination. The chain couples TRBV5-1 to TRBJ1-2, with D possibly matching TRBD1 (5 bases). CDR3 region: CASSHSNGGRNYGYTF. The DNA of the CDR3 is TGCGCCAGCAGCCACAGTAACGGGGGTCGGAACTATGGCTACACCTTC.